Below, 6 T cell receptor beta chains from the same sample are listed, as sequenced in a study of multiple sclerosis patients with progressive multifocal leukoencephalopathy (dated by TCRdb to between 2019 and 2020). Library construction relied on the immunoSEQ multiplex PCR assay. Imported from immuneACCESS, the table was reduced by TCRdb to in-frame sequences with V and J called. These copies leave out some clones; in studies compared against another copy, an unresolved V gene accounts for under half, and the cause of the remainder is not known. The sample table records 25,000 to 35,000 clones; about 91% of these occur just once. The top ten clones comprise 1.9% of the sample. Taken with the paper, the label for time point translates to: before natalizumab initiation. The sequenced sample consisted of PBMCs. The receptors were sampled from a man younger than 40 with multiple sclerosis.

V is TRBV6-4 and J is TRBJ2-1; D is undetermined. V dropped 0 bases and J dropped 10 bases, with 16 bases sitting between them. Per germline, CDR1 MRHNA and CDR2 SNTAGT. The CDR3 length is 15 residues. The CDR3 loop is CASSDSALSQGEQFF. DNA of the CDR3: TGTGCCAGCAGTGACTCCGCCCTTAGTCAAGGCGAGCAGTTCTTC.

The chain has TRBV5-8 and TRBJ2-1, with D perhaps matching TRBD2 (5 bases). The germline V gene encodes CDR1 SGHTS and CDR2 YDEGEE. Trimming pared 0 bases from V and 12 bases from J, leaving 13 bases between. This CDR3 region has 13 residues. The CDR3 DNA follows: TGTGCCAGCAGCTTGGATTTGCGGCGGGCGCAGTTCTTC. The encoded protein is CASSLDLRRAQFF.

This rearrangement joins TRBV5-6 to TRBJ2-7, with a weak D call TRBD1 (6 bases). With 0 bases removed from V and 2 bases from J, the gap between germline ends came to 9 bases. This CDR3 spans 14 amino acids. Per germline, CDR1 SGHDT and CDR2 YYEEEE. The DNA for the CDR3 is TGTGCCAGCAGCTTGGTCAGGGGTGCCTACGAGCAGTACTTC. Translated, it gives CASSLVRGAYEQYF.

This clone was detected once. The rearrangement uses TRBV9 and TRBJ2-1; no firm D call. Germline CDR1 SGDLS, CDR2 YYNGEE. The CDR3 contains 16 residues. V was trimmed by 3 bases and J by 2 bases, leaving 15 bases between them. The CDR3 DNA reads as TGTGCCAGCAGCGCGACCGGGCCACAACCCTACAATGAGCAGTTCTTC. It is translated as CASSATGPQPYNEQFF.

This clone was counted once. This sequence joins TRBV6-5 and TRBJ2-7; tentatively, D is TRBD1 (6 bases). V was pared by 6 bases and J by 3 bases, with 18 bases between. Germline CDR1 MNHEY, CDR2 SVGAGI. This CDR3 is 15 amino acids long. As DNA, the CDR3 is TGTGCCAGCAGGTCCACAGGGAGAGCCTTCTACGAGCAGTACTTC. Translating it yields CASRSTGRAFYEQYF.

The chain couples TRBV5-8 to TRBJ1-1; tentative D call: TRBD1 (6 bases). V lost 3 bases and J 7 bases, leaving 10 bases between the germline ends. The CDR3 runs 12 residues. Germline V gene lookup returns CDR1 SGHTS and CDR2 YDEGEE. The CDR3 bases are TGTGCCAGCAGCTGGGGGGGCCGTGAAGCTTTCTTT. Amino acids: CASSWGGREAFF. Based on the CDR3 plus reference TRBV5-8 and TRBJ1-1, the full variable domain is EAGVTQSPTHLIKTRGQQATLRCSPISGHTSVYWYQQALGLGLQFLLWYDEGEERNRGNFPPRFSGRQFPNYSSELNVNALELEDSALYLCASSWGGREAFFGQGTRLTVV.